These 8 T cell receptor beta chains originate from one sample sequenced in a study of molecular identifiers for immune sequencing clone quantification. TCRdb reanalysed the PCR reads using MiXCR and keeps one entry per CDR3 protein. The table shows approximately 93,000 distinct CDR3 sequences, with around 27% occurring only once. The sample consisted of naive CD8+ T cells from blood, with Jurkat cell RNA spiked in. Subset described: FACS-sorted CD8+CD4-CCR7+CD45RA+ naive T cells. These receptors all come from a human donor in good health. Some libraries in this study had Jurkat cell RNA spiked in.

This clonotype has a count of ten or more. V and J are TRBV19 and TRBJ1-1; D unclear. The germline CDR1 and CDR2 sequences are LNHDA and SQIVND (reference sequence). V dropped 4 bases and J dropped 1 base, with 13 bases sitting between them. The CDR3 length is 15 residues. The CDR3 loop reads CASSRGSQSNTEAFF. CDR3 bases: TGTGCCAGTAGTAGAGGGAGCCAATCGAACACTGAAGCTTTCTTT.

This clonotype was seen a handful of times. V and J are TRBV30 and TRBJ2-5; 8 positions agree with TRBD2. CDR3 length: 15 residues. Germline V gene lookup returns CDR1 GTSNPN and CDR2 SVGIG (reference sequence). J was trimmed by 3 bases and V by 2 bases; bases with no gene match: 8. CDR3 sequence reads: CAWSPFPLAEETQYF. CDR3 nucleotides: TGTGCCTGGAGTCCATTCCCACTAGCGGAAGAGACCCAGTACTTC.

This clonotype was detected many times. The chain employs TRBV6-2 or TRBV6-3 and TRBJ1-5, with unresolved D. Between the trimmed V and J ends, which lost 2 bases and 4 bases, there was a span of 9 bases. This CDR3 has 14 amino acids. Per germline, CDR1 MNHEY and CDR2 SVGEGT. The CDR3 loop is CASSYVPLNQPQHF. The CDR3 nucleotides are TGTGCCAGCAGTTACGTCCCTCTGAATCAGCCCCAGCATTTT.

The chain joins TRBV27 to TRBJ1-1, with no clear D. CDR1 is MNHEY, CDR2 SMNVEV, per germline (reference sequence). The germline V and J ends were trimmed by 4 bases and 4 bases, with 13 bases remaining between them. CDR3 length: 14 residues. The CDR3 region is CASSSKEGITEAFF. CDR3 nucleotides: TGTGCCAGCAGTTCAAAGGAGGGTATCACTGAAGCTTTCTTT.

The table lists this clonotype with many counts. The rearrangement joins TRBV25-1 to TRBJ2-1, with D uncertain. Germline loops: CDR1 MGHDK, CDR2 SYGVNS. The CDR3 runs 14 residues. The ends were cut back, 1 base at V and 9 bases at J, with 13 bases in the middle. CDR3 protein: CASSEFSTGVEQFF. The CDR3 nucleotides are TGTGCCAGCAGTGAATTTTCGACTGGGGTTGAGCAGTTCTTC. Together with reference TRBV25-1 and TRBJ2-1, the CDR3 gives the full variable domain: EADIYQTPRYLVIGTGKKITLECSQTMGHDKMYWYQQDPGMELHLIHYSYGVNSTEKGDLSSESTVSRIRTEHFPLTLESARPSHTSQYLCASSEFSTGVEQFFGPGTRLTVL.

This clonotype was counted only a few times. This chain links TRBV6-5 with TRBJ2-2, with a possible D match to TRBD1 (6 bases). This CDR3 has 17 amino acids. V gave up 10 bases and J gave up 0 bases, with 21 bases separating them. Germline CDR1 is MNHEY and CDR2 is SVGAGI. The CDR3 spells CATKPWGQGPNTGELFF. The CDR3 nucleotides are TGTGCCACCAAGCCCTGGGGCCAGGGGCCGAACACCGGGGAGCTGTTTTTT.

Notes on this clonotype: Its ends do not fully match the called genes, so a read error is possible. The chain recombines TRBV30 with TRBJ1-3; D uncertain. CDR1 is GTSNPN and CDR2 is SVGIG in the germline V gene (reference sequence). The CDR3 is 16 residues long. The CDR3 nucleotides are TGTGCCTGGAGTCCCGATTTAGCGTACTCTGGAAACACCAAATATTTT. Protein sequence: CAWSPDLAYSGNTKYF.

At least ten counts were recorded for this clonotype. The chain links TRBV7-9 to TRBJ2-5; TRBD1 agrees at 9 bases. The germline gives CDR1 SEHNR, CDR2 FQNEAQ (reference sequence). Trimming removed 5 bases from V and 0 bases from J; junction bases left unmatched: 4. The CDR3 length is 15 residues. This CDR3 is CASSARDRDQETQYF. For the CDR3, the DNA is TGTGCCAGCAGCGCCCGGGACAGGGACCAAGAGACCCAGTACTTC. Full variable domain (outside the CDR3, taken from reference TRBV7-9 and TRBJ2-5): DTGVSQNPRHKITKRGQNVTFRCDPISEHNRLYWYRQTLGQGPEFLTYFQNEAQLEKSRLLSDRFSAERPKGSFSTLEIQRTEQGDSAMYLCASSARDRDQETQYFGPGTRLLVL.